A selection of T cell receptor beta chains follows, all from one sample in a study of cytotoxic CD8 clonotypes in ibrutinib-treated CLL. Only in-frame clones appear in the TCRdb table, and some are missing; sequencing was by immunoSEQ multiplex PCR. The sample lists about 140,000 clones, roughly 77% occurring once. The material was PBMCs, obtained after 12 months of ibrutinib treatment. The receptors derive from a human donor with chronic lymphocytic leukemia. Both conserved end residues are part of each CDR3. The order of the fields is D gene, V gene, J gene, CDR3 protein. The D gene is left open where the match is weak.

.	TRBV10-3	TRBJ2-7	CAISPDSEQYF
TRBD1	TRBV7-2	TRBJ1-1	CASSRQGATEAFF
.	TRBV5-7	TRBJ1-5	CASSPGRGQGPQHF
.	TRBV11-1	TRBJ2-5	CASSRSDGETQYF
.	TRBV27	TRBJ2-7	CASSLKGSSYEQYF
TRBD1	TRBV28	TRBJ1-2	CASRRTGMVGYTF
.	TRBV18	TRBJ1-2	CASSPTENYGYTF
TRBD1	TRBV6-5	TRBJ1-2	CASRAWTGDNGYTF
TRBD2	TRBV7-2	TRBJ2-7	CASSLDGGRNEQYF
.	TRBV19	TRBJ1-5	CASSTPPPGNQPQHF
.	TRBV14	TRBJ1-4	CASSQVGGSTNEKLFF
TRBD1	TRBV2	TRBJ1-5	CASSEDRGHQPQHF
.	TRBV9	TRBJ1-4	CASSVQGSNEKLFF
TRBD1	TRBV29-1	TRBJ2-3	CSVGGTGGGTDTQYF
.	TRBV9	TRBJ2-7	CASSPGGTATYEQYF
.	TRBV4-1	TRBJ1-4	CASSHMARDRDEKLFF
.	TRBV11-3	TRBJ2-5	CASSKHTGGALLYF
.	TRBV7-2	TRBJ2-2	CASSFRGAGTGELFF
TRBD1	TRBV6-6	TRBJ2-7	CASSYSRQGYEQYF
.	TRBV6-5	TRBJ1-6	CASSYSVRNSPLHF
TRBD1	TRBV7-9	TRBJ2-2	CASIVGQAINTGELFF
.	TRBV5-5	TRBJ1-2	CASSFGPLNYGYTF
.	TRBV4-2	TRBJ2-2	CASSQDWGNTGELFF
.	TRBV6-5	TRBJ2-7	CASTDPNSYEQYF
.	TRBV7-9	TRBJ2-1	CASSLAASYNEQFF
TRBD1	TRBV7-2	TRBJ1-2	CASSQRTGNYGYTF
.	TRBV13	TRBJ2-1	CASSVHDEQFF
.	TRBV14	TRBJ1-2	CASSRASYGYTF
.	TRBV6-5	TRBJ2-5	CASSSQRRETQYF
TRBD1	TRBV7-9	TRBJ1-5	CASSSSRMMDRERDQPQHF
.	TRBV7-3	TRBJ1-1	CASRFDRFENTEAFF
.	TRBV30	TRBJ1-1	CAHSGYTEAFF
TRBD1	TRBV4-1	TRBJ2-7	CASSQAGGTGRGEQYF
TRBD1	TRBV7-9	TRBJ1-1	CASSLGSGTGGAFF
.	TRBV18	TRBJ1-2	CASSPPLGGSYTF
TRBD1	TRBV7-3	TRBJ2-7	CASSSLQPKDRRRSF
TRBD2	TRBV7-8	TRBJ2-5	CASSSTGLAGGKETQYF
.	TRBV4-2	TRBJ1-5	CASSQTGSNQPQHF
TRBD2	TRBV7-2	TRBJ2-1	CASSLLAGDINEQFF
TRBD1	TRBV10-1	TRBJ1-1	CASSECTHRLHRGRQGGNTEAFF
TRBD1	TRBV7-7	TRBJ2-5	CASSLAVGTGPNQETQYF
TRBD1	TRBV2	TRBJ1-5	CASRIGGQQPQHF
.	TRBV10-3	TRBJ1-1	CAISESGGQNTEAFF
.	TRBV7-9	TRBJ2-1	CASSQSRATYNEQFF
.	TRBV7-8	TRBJ2-7	CASSLEVWGLRLYEQYF
.	TRBV9	TRBJ2-1	CASSVGLAREQFF
.	TRBV11-2	TRBJ2-7	CASSPLYEQYF
.	TRBV9	TRBJ2-7	CASSVGAEVRYEQYF
.	TRBV28	TRBJ2-7	CASRRVSSYEQYF
TRBD2	TRBV27	TRBJ2-3	CASSPHQTGGPADTQYF
.	TRBV11-1	TRBJ2-7	CASSLEATGSYEQYF
.	TRBV2	TRBJ1-6	CASSDLIGAVASRNSPLHF
TRBD1	TRBV5-1	TRBJ2-7	CASSLAPTGTGFFYEQYF
.	TRBV11-2	TRBJ2-2	CASSFYTGELFF
TRBD2	TRBV29-1	TRBJ2-5	CSVELGGAGETQYF